These T cell receptor beta chains were read from a single sample in a study of technical replicates of blood from a handful of donors. Data came from immunoSEQ multiplex PCR; TCRdb stores just in-frame clones and leaves some out. In the table there are 55,000 to 80,000 clones, over 85% of which are singletons. Sequenced material: PBMCs. The source is a human donor in good health. Some clones in this sample may be carry-over from other donors' samples. Both conserved end residues are part of each CDR3. A D gene is named only where the DNA matches it firmly. For some rows the clone size is stated as once, few or many, or as a class when expanded; others skip it.

D	V	J	size	CDR3	DNA
.	TRBV5-4	TRBJ1-1	.	CASSLGSLARNTEAFF	TGTGCCAGCAGCTTGGGGTCCCTGGCTAGGAACACTGAAGCTTTCTTT
.	TRBV7-9	TRBJ1-3	.	CASSLYGQGSGNTIYF	TGTGCCAGCAGCTTATATGGTCAGGGCTCGGGAAACACCATATATTTT
.	TRBV7-9	TRBJ2-3	.	CASSLRGNTDTQYF	TGTGCCAGCAGCTTACGAGGGAATACAGATACGCAGTATTTT
TRBD2	TRBV4-2	TRBJ2-5	.	CASSQGLAGELKTQYF	TGTGCCAGCAGCCAAGGTCTAGCGGGAGAGTTGAAGACCCAGTACTTC
.	TRBV4-2	TRBJ2-6	few	CASSQDRDPQSGANVLTF	TGTGCCAGCAGCCAAGACAGGGATCCCCAATCTGGGGCCAACGTCCTGACTTTC
.	TRBV9	TRBJ1-3	.	CASSNGAGPSGNTIYF	TGTGCCAGCAGCAATGGGGCAGGGCCCTCTGGAAACACCATATATTTT
.	TRBV7-6	TRBJ2-3	.	CASSLVGGAADTQYF	TGTGCCAGCAGCTTAGTAGGGGGAGCGGCAGATACGCAGTATTTT
TRBD1	TRBV5-1	TRBJ2-3	.	CASSAGGYTDTQYF	TGCGCCAGCAGCGCAGGGGGCTACACAGATACGCAGTATTTT
TRBD2	TRBV7-2	TRBJ2-1	.	CASRFRGTSSNEQFF	TGTGCCAGCAGATTTAGAGGGACTAGCAGCAATGAGCAGTTCTTC
.	TRBV18	TRBJ2-2	.	CASSPRLVSTGELFF	TGTGCCAGCTCGCCTAGACTAGTCAGCACCGGGGAGCTGTTTTTT
.	TRBV5-6	TRBJ2-3	.	CASSFLSALTTDTQYF	TGTGCCAGCAGCTTCCTTAGCGCACTTACCACAGATACGCAGTATTTT
.	TRBV14	TRBJ1-6	many	CASSQWGSRYSPLHF	TGTGCCAGCAGCCAGTGGGGCTCGAGGTATTCACCCCTCCACTTT
.	TRBV4-3	TRBJ1-1	.	CASSQVWSPQGTEAFF	TGCGCCAGCAGCCAAGTATGGAGTCCCCAGGGCACTGAAGCTTTCTTT
.	TRBV18	TRBJ2-1	once	CASSTRSDEQFF	TGTGCCAGCTCGACCCGTAGCGATGAGCAGTTCTTC
TRBD2	TRBV4-1	TRBJ2-2	.	CASSQGLAGLNTGELFF	TGCGCCAGCAGCCAAGGACTAGCGGGACTGAACACCGGGGAGCTGTTTTTT
.	TRBV29-1	TRBJ2-1	few	CSVGGDSRSSYNEQFF	TGCAGCGTTGGTGGGGACTCCAGGAGCTCCTACAATGAGCAGTTCTTC
.	TRBV27	TRBJ2-7	.	CASSLGPSYEQYF	TGTGCCAGCAGTTTGGGGCCATCCTACGAGCAGTACTTC
TRBD1	TRBV27	TRBJ1-3	.	CASSPQTPDRGSGNTIYF	TGTGCCAGCAGTCCTCAAACCCCGGACAGGGGGTCTGGAAACACCATATATTTT
.	TRBV30	TRBJ1-5	once	CAWNRDRDQPQHF	TGTGCCTGGAACCGGGATCGGGATCAGCCCCAGCATTTT